This TCR beta chain was captured by sequencing in a study of OX40 agonist ivuxolimab in advanced cancers. On the study more broadly: In three patients, partial responses were observed, one with hepatocellular carcinoma and two with cutaneous melanoma. Study-wide findings and caveats: There were, on average, more expanded clones in CD8+ T cells than in CD4+. CD4+ and CD8+ blood T cells expanded clonally by week 6 at 0.1 to 3.0 mg/kg.

The length of the CDR3 is 15 residues. V dropped 0 bases and J dropped 2; count of bases not matched to a gene: 3. CDR1 MNHEY and CDR2 SMNVEV come from the germline V gene (reference sequence). Sequenced by immunoSEQ multiplex PCR; TCRdb stores in-frame clones only, minus some. This table has tens of thousands of clones, approximately 90% appearing once. This clone appeared once. What it binds is not known. The source material was CD4+ or CD8+ T cells sorted from blood, sampled in a trial of the OX40 agonist ivuxolimab. V is TRBV27 and J is TRBJ2-7; 8 bases agree with TRBD2. The TCR comes from an adult with an advanced solid tumor such as melanoma, head and neck, liver or kidney cancer. The CDR3, as DNA: TGTGCCAGCAGTTTATCAGCGGGGGCCACCTACGAGCAGTACTTC. Translation gives CASSLSAGATYEQYF.